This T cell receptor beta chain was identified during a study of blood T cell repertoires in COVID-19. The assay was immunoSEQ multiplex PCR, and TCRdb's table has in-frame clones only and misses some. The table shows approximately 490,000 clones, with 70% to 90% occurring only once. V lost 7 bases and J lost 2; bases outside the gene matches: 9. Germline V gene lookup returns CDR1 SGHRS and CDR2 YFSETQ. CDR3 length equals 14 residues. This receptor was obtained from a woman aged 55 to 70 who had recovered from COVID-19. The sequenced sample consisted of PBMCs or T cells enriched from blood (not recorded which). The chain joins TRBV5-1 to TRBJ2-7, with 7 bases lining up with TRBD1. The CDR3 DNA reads TGCGCCAGCGCGTTAGGGACAGACGCCTACGAGCAGTACGTC. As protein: CASALGTDAYEQYV.